Listed here are 10 T cell receptor beta chains from one sample, sequenced in a study of human T cells and chemical hapten exposure. Time point specified: healthy volunteer bleed at 2 weeks. Total RNA extraction was carried out from unfractionated whole blood. TCRdb itself ran the RACE reads through MiXCR, one entry per CDR3 protein. The sample includes roughly 120,000 distinct CDR3 sequences, around 8.3% of them seen just once. Sequenced input: whole blood. The source of these receptors is a male donor in good health. Some clones in this sample may be carry-over from other donors' samples.

The chain has TRBV27 and TRBJ2-7; 7 bases fit TRBD1. V shed 5 bases and J 3 bases; nucleotides not matched to a gene: 10. Germline values: CDR1 MNHEY, CDR2 SMNVEV (reference sequence). CDR3 length equals 15 residues. CDR3 DNA: TGTGCCAGCAGTCCTCCGACAGGGACCTACTACGAGCAGTACTTC. It specifies CASSPPTGTYYEQYF.

Only a few counts were recorded for this clonotype. V and J are TRBV20-1 and TRBJ1-4; tentatively, D is TRBD1 (6 bases). Trimming took 5 bases from V and 8 from J, leaving 15 bases between them. The CDR3 totals 13 residues. Germline values: CDR1 DFQATT, CDR2 SNEGSKA (reference sequence). The CDR3 is CSASKGEWEKLFF. CDR3 DNA: TGCAGTGCTTCCAAGGGGGAGTGGGAAAAACTGTTTTTT.

CDR3 protein: CASRGGQHNSPLHF. The CDR3, as DNA: TGTGCCAGCAGGGGGGGACAGCATAATTCACCCCTCCACTTT. The chain combines TRBV12-3 or TRBV12-4 with TRBJ1-6; 7 positions agree with TRBD1. The junction had 4 bases not matched to a gene; V was cut back by 6 bases and J by 5 bases. The CDR3 has 14 residues.

This clonotype was seen at least ten times. The CDR3 sequence: CSASTTGGGNQPQHF. CDR3 DNA: TGCAGTGCTAGCACCACAGGGGGCGGCAATCAGCCCCAGCATTTT. The chain has TRBV20-1 and TRBJ1-5; 9 bases align to TRBD1. The CDR3 runs 15 residues. Germline V gene lookup returns CDR1 DFQATT and CDR2 SNEGSKA (reference sequence). V lost 3 bases, J lost 2 bases, and 5 bases stayed unmatched.

This clonotype was seen a few times. This sequence joins TRBV6-2 or TRBV6-3 and TRBJ2-7; 7 positions agree with TRBD1. V was pared by 2 bases and J by 0 bases, with 4 bases of the junction left unmatched. The CDR3 has 15 residues. Germline loops: CDR1 MNHEY, CDR2 SVGEGT. CDR3 loop: CASSYQDRNSYEQYF. In DNA form, the CDR3 reads TGTGCCAGCAGTTACCAGGACAGGAACTCCTACGAGCAGTACTTC.

The genes are TRBV10-3 and TRBJ1-1, with D unresolved. Deletions cut 3 bases from V and 1 base from J, with 6 bases between. CDR1 is ENHRY, CDR2 SYGVKD, per germline. CDR3 size: 13 residues. The CDR3 DNA follows: TGTGCCATCAGTGATAGGAGGAACACTGAAGCTTTCTTT. Its translation is CAISDRRNTEAFF.

This clonotype was seen a handful of times. The genes are TRBV5-5 and TRBJ1-4, with D unclear. CDR1 is SGHKS, CDR2 YYEKEE, per germline (reference sequence). The CDR3 extends over 14 amino acids. V shed 4 bases and J shed 7 bases, with 14 bases lying between them. CDR3 coding DNA: TGTGCCAGCAGCGCGGACCCCGGCGGTGAAAAACTGTTTTTT. It specifies CASSADPGGEKLFF.

This clonotype was detected a few times. The chain links TRBV24-1 to TRBJ2-1; D might be TRBD1 or TRBD2, each matching 7 bases. The CDR3 has 14 amino acids. V shed 5 bases and J shed 7 bases, with 14 bases lying between them. Germline CDR1 KGHDR, CDR2 SFDVKD. CDR3 sequence (DNA): TGTGCCACCAGTGGACAGGGAGGGGGGAATGAGCAGTTCTTC. Protein product: CATSGQGGGNEQFF.

Only a few counts were recorded for this clonotype. The genes are TRBV4-2 and TRBJ1-4, with 7 bases lining up with TRBD1. This CDR3 has 18 amino acids. Germline trimming cut 4 bases from V and 7 bases from J; bases unmatched to any gene: 18. Germline loops: CDR1 LGHNA, CDR2 YNFKEQ. The CDR3 DNA reads as TGTGCCAGCAGCCGGGGGCCGGGACAGAGAGGCCCCATTGAAAAACTGTTTTTT. Translating gives CASSRGPGQRGPIEKLFF.

This clonotype was seen only a few times. The V and J genes are TRBV10-2 and TRBJ2-7; the D call may be TRBD1 or TRBD2 (5 bases each). V was pared by 3 bases and J by 5 bases, with 23 bases between. Germline V gene sequence: CDR1 WSHSY, CDR2 SAAADI. The CDR3 totals 17 residues. For the CDR3, the DNA is TGCGCCAGCAGTGACCCCCAAAGAAGGGACGGGCACAACGAGCAGTACTTC. This translates into CASSDPQRRDGHNEQYF.